This T cell receptor beta chain derives from a study of OX40 agonist ivuxolimab in advanced cancers. Study context: The dose-escalation group included hepatocellular carcinoma, melanoma, renal cell carcinoma and head and neck cancer.

As regards this clone: Its antigen is unidentified.

Study-wide findings and caveats: Expanded peripheral T-cell antigen specificity went undetermined. Among patients with partial responses at 0.1-3.0 mg/kg, clonal expansion was among the lowest.

The protocol was immunoSEQ multiplex PCR, while the TCRdb copy is restricted to in-frame clones and leaves out a portion. The sample lists about 70,000 clones, more than 80% seen once, with roughly 8.2% in the top ten. Germline CDR1 SGDLS, CDR2 YYNGEE. Trimming cost V 4 bases and J 5 bases, with 9 bases left between them. CDR3 length equals 12 residues. This clonotype was sampled from an adult with an advanced solid tumor such as melanoma, head and neck, liver or kidney cancer. V and J are TRBV9 and TRBJ1-2; possible D gene TRBD1, 6 bases. The sample was CD4+ or CD8+ T cells sorted from blood, taken in a trial of the OX40 agonist ivuxolimab. CDR3 bases: TGTGCCAGCAGCAGGACAGATTATGGCTACACCTTC. Its translation: CASSRTDYGYTF.